This T cell receptor beta chain emerged from a study of cytomegalovirus exposure and HLA in healthy donors. Germline CDR1 and CDR2: SGHAT and FQNNGV. This CDR3 contains 16 residues. This clone has only a few counts. Both 60 Vbeta primers and 13 Jbeta primers went into the PCR. Sequenced by immunoSEQ multiplex PCR; TCRdb stores in-frame clones only, minus some. Of around 200,000 clones in the sample, 65% to 90% were seen once. This receptor was identified in a woman aged 45-60 years in good health and CMV-seronegative. Sequenced: PBMCs. This chain uses TRBV11-2 with TRBJ2-5, with D perhaps matching TRBD1 (6 bases). The end of the DNA fits TRBJ2-7 better, so the J call may be wrong. CDR3 in DNA: TGTGCCAGCGCGCAGGGGAGCGAACCAAGGGCCTACGAGCAGTACTTC. It is translated as CASAQGSEPRAYEQYF.